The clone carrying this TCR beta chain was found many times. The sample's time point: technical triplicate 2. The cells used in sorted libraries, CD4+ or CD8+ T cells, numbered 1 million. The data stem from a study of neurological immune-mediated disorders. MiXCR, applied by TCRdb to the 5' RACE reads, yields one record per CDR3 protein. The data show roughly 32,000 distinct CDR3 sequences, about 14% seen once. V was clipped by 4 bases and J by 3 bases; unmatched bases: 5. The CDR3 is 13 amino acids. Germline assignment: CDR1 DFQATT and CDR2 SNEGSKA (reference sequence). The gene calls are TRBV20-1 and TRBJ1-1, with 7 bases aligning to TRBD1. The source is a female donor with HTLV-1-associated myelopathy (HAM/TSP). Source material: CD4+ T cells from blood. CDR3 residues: CSAKADRDTEAFF. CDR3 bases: TGCAGTGCTAAGGCTGACAGGGACACTGAAGCTTTCTTT.